The 28 T cell receptor beta chains listed next were all sequenced from one sample in a study of early stage breast cancer tumors. Libraries were prepared by immunoSEQ multiplex PCR; TCRdb keeps only in-frame clonotypes and omits some of them. The sample includes approximately 54,000 clones, approximately 78% of them seen just once. The sample consisted of blood. The receptors come from a person aged 35 to 50 with breast cancer.

The chain links TRBV5-4 to TRBJ2-7; a possible D gene is TRBD1 (5 bases). Trimming stripped 4 bases from V and 1 base from J, with 12 bases between. Germline V gene data show CDR1 as SGHNT and CDR2 as YYREEE (reference sequence). The CDR3 extends over 14 amino acids. In DNA form, the CDR3 reads TGTGCCAGCAGCCCCGGACCAGGGTCCTACGAGCAGTACTTC. This codes for CASSPGPGSYEQYF.

This clone was recorded once. This chain connects TRBV11-3 to TRBJ2-7, with TRBD1 as a possible D gene (6 bases). V dropped 4 bases and J dropped 1 base, with 11 bases sitting between them. There are 14 residues in the CDR3. Germline loops: CDR1 SGHNT, CDR2 YENEEA. The CDR3 DNA reads TGTGCCAGCAGCTCCTACAGGGAATCCTACGAGCAGTACTTC. Amino acid sequence: CASSSYRESYEQYF.

The chain combines TRBV12-5 with TRBJ1-4; 7 bases agree with TRBD1. After removal of 6 bases from V and 7 bases from J, the junction contained 14 bases not matched to a gene. Germline V gene sequence: CDR1 LGHNT, CDR2 FRNRAP. The CDR3 totals 16 residues. The CDR3 coding sequence is TGTGCTAGTGGCGTGGTCTCAGGGGGTGTCGGTGAAAAACTGTTTTTT. Its protein is CASGVVSGGVGEKLFF.

This clone has just one count. Germline and junction disagree at one end, which may indicate a read error. V is TRBV7-7 and J is TRBJ2-2, with D possibly matching TRBD2 (6 bases). Looked up from germline, CDR1 is SSHAT and CDR2 is FNYEAQ (reference sequence). CDR3 length equals 16 residues. CDR3 residues: CASSLVASGGTGELFF. The CDR3 DNA reads as TGTGCTAGCAGCTTAGTTGCCAGCGGAGGGACCGGGGAGCTGTTTTTT.

V and J are TRBV29-1 and TRBJ2-7; TRBD1 matches at 8 bases. J was trimmed by 2 bases and V by 4 bases; bases with no gene match: 1. The CDR3 consists of 12 residues. Germline assignment: CDR1 SQVTM and CDR2 ANQGSEA. The CDR3 region has the DNA TGCAGCGTTGGACAGGGGACCTACGAGCAGTACTTC. Amino acids: CSVGQGTYEQYF.

This clone came up a few times. The chain is built from TRBV6-1 and TRBJ1-1; 8 nucleotides align to TRBD1. CDR3 length: 15 residues. Germline V lookup: CDR1 MNHNS, CDR2 SASEGT. The V gene end was trimmed by 1 base and the J gene end by 7 bases; junction bases not matched to a gene: 8. The CDR3 DNA sequence: TGTGCCAGCAGTGAAGATCCAGGGGGCGATAATGAAGCTTTCTTT. Translated, it gives CASSEDPGGDNEAFF.

This chain joins TRBV13 and TRBJ1-4; D gene uncertain. Trimming shortened V by 4 bases and J by 10 bases, and 19 bases separated the two germline ends. The germline CDR1 and CDR2 sequences are PRHDT and FYEKMQ (reference sequence). The CDR3 loop spans 15 amino acids. The CDR3 sequence is CASSSIRTARLKLFF. The CDR3, as DNA: TGTGCCAGCAGCTCAATCCGGACCGCACGGTTAAAACTGTTTTTT.

V is TRBV2 and J is TRBJ2-7; 8 nucleotides align to TRBD2. V trimming: 5 bases; J trimming: 4 bases; junction bases outside the gene matches: 1. Germline CDR1 and CDR2: SNHLY and FYNNEI. The CDR3 totals 12 residues. CDR3 protein: CASSPSGYEQYF. The CDR3 bases are TGTGCCAGCAGTCCTAGCGGGTACGAGCAGTACTTC. Complete variable domain (other parts from reference TRBV2 and TRBJ2-7): EPEVTQTPSHQVTQMGQEVILRCVPISNHLYFYWYRQILGQKVEFLVSFYNNEISEKSEIFDDQFSVERPDGSNFTLKIRSTKLEDSAMYFCASSPSGYEQYFGPGTRLTVT.

This clone came up once. V is TRBV4-2 and J is TRBJ2-7; 7 bases fit TRBD2. Germline V gene sequence: CDR1 LGHNA, CDR2 YNFKEQ. Trimming cost V 0 bases and J 1 base; bases outside gene matches: 9. The CDR3 totals 17 residues. CDR3 sequence: CASSQDLGGSFSYEQYF. The CDR3 DNA is TGTGCCAGCAGCCAAGATTTGGGGGGGAGTTTTTCCTACGAGCAGTACTTC.

The V and J genes are TRBV27 and TRBJ1-1; TRBD1 aligns across 7 bases. The junction had 4 bases not matched to a gene; V was cut back by 5 bases and J by 1 base. Germline assignment: CDR1 MNHEY and CDR2 SMNVEV (reference sequence). This CDR3 region has 14 residues. The DNA of the CDR3 is TGTGCCAGCAGTCCGTGGGACAGGAACACTGAAGCTTTCTTT. Translated, it gives CASSPWDRNTEAFF.

CDR3 loop: CASSLIRAGNTIYF. The CDR3 bases are TGTGCCAGCAGTCTAATCAGGGCCGGAAACACCATATATTTT. The chain couples TRBV6-6 to TRBJ1-3; a possible D gene is TRBD1 (5 bases). Trimming pared 5 bases from V and 4 bases from J, leaving 12 bases between. CDR3 length equals 14 residues. Germline values: CDR1 MNHNY, CDR2 SVGAGI (reference sequence).

V usage is TRBV4-2 and J usage is TRBJ2-2; D gene ambiguous. The CDR3 contains 17 residues. Trimming took 1 base from V and 4 from J, leaving 16 bases between them. Germline assignment: CDR1 LGHNA and CDR2 YNFKEQ. CDR3 loop: CASSQGPTRTGTGELFF. DNA of the CDR3: TGTGCCAGCAGCCAAGGGCCCACGCGGACCGGCACCGGGGAGCTGTTTTTT.

This rearrangement joins TRBV5-1 to TRBJ2-3; D may match TRBD1 or TRBD2 (5 bases each). CDR1 is SGHRS, CDR2 YFSETQ, per germline. This CDR3 comprises 17 residues. Trimming cost V 0 bases and J 0 bases, with 14 bases left between them. The CDR3 nucleotides read TGCGCCAGCAGCTTGGGGGACGATACTACTAGCACAGATACGCAGTATTTT. It encodes CASSLGDDTTSTDTQYF.

The CDR3 DNA is TGTGCCAGCTCATCAGTAGGGACAGCCTCCTGGCATTTT. Translating gives CASSSVGTASWHF. The gene calls are TRBV18 and TRBJ1-5, with 7 bases lining up with TRBD1. The V gene's germline CDR1 is KGHSH and CDR2 LQKENI. After removal of 5 bases from V and 15 bases from J, the junction contained 13 bases not matched to a gene. This CDR3 is built from 13 residues.

The DNA of the CDR3 is TGTGCCAGCAGCCAAGCCAGCGGGGGTCTCTACGAGCAGTACTTC. Translated, it gives CASSQASGGLYEQYF. The chain has TRBV4-2 and TRBJ2-7, with 8 bases lining up with TRBD2. This CDR3 is built from 15 residues. V was clipped by 1 base and J by 3 bases; unmatched bases: 5. Germline V gene data show CDR1 as LGHNA and CDR2 as YNFKEQ.

The chain carries TRBV7-9 and TRBJ2-2; TRBD2 matches at 10 bases. Germline trimming cut 8 bases from V and 4 bases from J; bases unmatched to any gene: 4. Germline CDR1 and CDR2: SEHNR and FQNEAQ (reference sequence). There are 14 residues in the CDR3. Here the CDR3 DNA reads TGTGCCAGCTCCCGACTAGCGGGCACCGGGGAGCTGTTTTTT. Encoded protein: CASSRLAGTGELFF.

The V and J genes are TRBV11-2 and TRBJ1-2, with TRBD1 matching over 8 bases. In germline, CDR1 is SGHAT, CDR2 FQNNGV. The ends lost 4 bases at V and 3 bases at J; junction bases unmatched: 1. The CDR3 extends over 13 amino acids. This chain's CDR3 is CASSSTGDYGYTF. The CDR3, as DNA: TGTGCCAGCAGCTCGACAGGGGACTATGGCTACACCTTC.

This clone was recorded once. This chain joins TRBV11-2 and TRBJ1-4, with 8 bases that match TRBD1. Losses at the gene ends were 3 bases for V and 5 bases for J; bases not matched to a gene: 11. The CDR3 has 17 residues. Germline V lookup: CDR1 SGHAT, CDR2 FQNNGV. The CDR3 loop reads CASSLTGAWNANEKLFF. The CDR3 nucleotides read TGTGCCAGCAGCTTGACAGGGGCCTGGAACGCCAATGAAAAACTGTTTTTT.

As for this clone: Because the CDR3's place on the DNA is in doubt, the DNA is left out and the CDR3 is given as listed by TCRdb. V gene TRBV19 combines with J gene TRBJ2-7; the table's D call, TRBD1, was not checked against the DNA. The CDR3 totals 14 residues, both ends included. Germline V CDR1 and CDR2: LNHDA, SQIVND (reference sequence). The chain's CDR3 is CASSWGTGSAEMYF.

In its sample, this clone was seen once. V usage is TRBV9 and J usage is TRBJ1-4; 7 nucleotides align to TRBD1. This CDR3 contains 16 residues. The germline gives CDR1 SGDLS, CDR2 YYNGEE. V gave up 3 bases and J gave up 4 bases; unmatched junction bases: 9. The CDR3 reads CASSALGAGGNEKLFF. CDR3 DNA sequence: TGTGCCAGCAGCGCCTTGGGAGCAGGGGGTAATGAAAAACTGTTTTTT.

The CDR3 DNA reads TGTGCCAGCAGCTTAGCTCGGACTAGCTCCTACAATGAGCAGTTCTTC. This sequence encodes CASSLARTSSYNEQFF. This chain connects TRBV7-8 to TRBJ2-1; 7 bases fit TRBD2. The V and J ends lost 0 bases and 0 bases, in that order; junction bases with no gene match: 2. CDR1 and CDR2 (germline): SGHVS, FQNEAQ. This CDR3 is built from 16 residues.

This chain uses TRBV5-1 with TRBJ2-2; no reliable D call. V dropped 6 bases and J dropped 6 bases, with 9 bases sitting between them. This CDR3 has 12 residues. Germline V gene data show CDR1 as SGHRS and CDR2 as YFSETQ. The chain's CDR3 is CASNGYAGELFF. CDR3 nucleotides: TGCGCCAGCAACGGGTACGCCGGGGAGCTGTTTTTT.

This clone turned up a few times. The CDR3 loop reads CASSQEGRGSGETQYF. CDR3 in DNA: TGCGCCAGCAGCCAAGAGGGCAGGGGATCAGGGGAGACCCAGTACTTC. The rearrangement joins TRBV4-1 to TRBJ2-5; TRBD1 might be the D (6 bases). CDR1 and CDR2 from the germline V gene are MGHRA and YSYEKL. CDR3 length: 16 residues. The V gene lost 0 bases and the J gene lost 5 bases, with 16 bases spanning the gap.

This clone was picked up a small number of times. The chain employs TRBV27 and TRBJ1-5; D unclear. V shed 3 bases and J shed 2 bases, with 5 bases lying between them. The germline CDR1 and CDR2 sequences are MNHEY and SMNVEV (reference sequence). CDR3 length equals 13 residues. The CDR3 region is CASSFRGNQPQHF. The CDR3 DNA follows: TGTGCCAGCAGTTTCCGGGGCAATCAGCCCCAGCATTTT.

Concerning this clone: The junction departs from germline at one end; a sequencing error may be responsible. This chain joins TRBV11-2 and TRBJ2-7, with a tentative D call TRBD2 (5 bases). The length of the CDR3 is 13 residues. Germline V gene data show CDR1 as SGHAT and CDR2 as FQNNGV. The CDR3 DNA is TGTGCCAGCAGTTTAGGGAGATCCTACGAGCAGTACTTC. Translating it yields CASSLGRSYEQYF.

A few counts support this clone. The chain carries TRBV4-1 and TRBJ1-2, with 9 bases that match TRBD1. V was pared by 6 bases and J by 4 bases, with 9 bases of the junction left unmatched. From germline, CDR1 is MGHRA and CDR2 YSYEKL. The CDR3 covers 15 residues. The CDR3 DNA reads TGCGCCAGCAGGCAGATCGGGACAGGGCGCTATGGCTACACCTTC. Translating gives CASRQIGTGRYGYTF.

Here the CDR3 DNA reads TGTGCCTGGAGTATCGGGGGGAACCTCTACGAGCAGTACTTC. Encoded protein: CAWSIGGNLYEQYF. The rearrangement links TRBV30 to TRBJ2-7; TRBD2 aligns across 7 bases. The junction had 7 bases not matched to a gene; V was cut back by 2 bases and J by 3 bases. Germline CDR1 and CDR2: GTSNPN and SVGIG (reference sequence). The CDR3 has 14 amino acids.

The chain is built from TRBV29-1 and TRBJ1-4; 8 bases line up with TRBD1. Germline lookup yields CDR1 SQVTM and CDR2 ANQGSEA. V trimming: 5 bases; J trimming: 7 bases; junction bases outside the gene matches: 12. This CDR3 region has 15 residues. The CDR3 protein is CSVTRTGTGSEKLFF. Here the CDR3 DNA reads TGCAGCGTTACCCGGACAGGGACCGGGAGTGAAAAACTGTTTTTT.